The 24 T cell receptor beta chains below all came from one sample that was sequenced in a study of control samples from healthy donors and cancer patients. This table comes from immunoSEQ multiplex PCR, and its TCRdb copy is limited to in-frame clones, with some not included. The sample includes roughly 81,000 clones, 84% of them seen just once. The sequenced sample consisted of PBMCs. The receptors here all came from a man aged 60 to 69 with head and neck cancer.

This clone was observed a single time. The CDR3 is CASSLIAGSSYEQYF. Written as DNA, the CDR3 is TGCGCCAGCAGCCTTATAGCGGGAAGTTCCTACGAGCAGTACTTC. The chain is built from TRBV5-1 and TRBJ2-7; the match to TRBD2 covers 8 bases. The J segment lost 1 base and the V segment lost 4 bases, leaving 7 bases of the junction unmatched. CDR1 SGHRS and CDR2 YFSETQ come from the germline V gene. The CDR3 sequence is 15 residues long.

The rearrangement joins TRBV6-5 to TRBJ2-7, with 10 bases identical to TRBD1. After removal of 8 bases from V and 2 bases from J, the junction contained 9 bases not matched to a gene. The CDR3 runs to 15 residues. CDR1 is MNHEY, CDR2 SVGAGI, per germline. CDR3 residues: CASQNTGTGAYEQYF. As DNA, the CDR3 is TGTGCCAGCCAAAATACCGGGACAGGGGCCTACGAGCAGTACTTC.

The chain uses TRBV6-6 and TRBJ2-2; D call uncertain. With 7 bases removed from V and 2 bases from J, the gap between germline ends came to 11 bases. This CDR3 has 14 residues. From germline, CDR1 is MNHNY and CDR2 SVGAGI (reference sequence). The CDR3 loop reads CASTRPANTGELFF. The DNA of the CDR3 is TGTGCCAGCACCCGACCGGCCAACACCGGGGAGCTGTTTTTT.

This chain connects TRBV27 to TRBJ2-1; 15 bases match TRBD2. V trimming: 6 bases; J trimming: 7 bases; junction bases outside the gene matches: 4. CDR1 MNHEY and CDR2 SMNVEV come from the germline V gene (reference sequence). The CDR3 loop spans 15 amino acids. CDR3 DNA sequence: TGTGCCAGCAGCCGCGGGACTAGCGGGAGGAATGAGCAGTTCTTC. Its protein product is CASSRGTSGRNEQFF.

This rearrangement joins TRBV19 to TRBJ1-5; D is unresolved. V was clipped by 6 bases and J by 5 bases, with 8 bases between them. CDR3 size: 12 residues. CDR1 is LNHDA, CDR2 SQIVND, per germline (reference sequence). Written as DNA, the CDR3 is TGTGCCAGTAGCCCCGACCATCAGCCCCAGCATTTT. This translates into CASSPDHQPQHF. The full variable domain, in which reference TRBV19 and TRBJ1-5 provide the parts outside the CDR3, is DGGITQSPKYLFRKEGQNVTLSCEQNLNHDAMYWYRQDPGQGLRLIYYSQIVNDFQKGDIAEGYSVSREKKESFPLTVTSAQKNPTAFYLCASSPDHQPQHFGDGTRLSIL.

The J gene is TRBJ2-1, the V gene TRBV7-9; tentatively, D is TRBD2 (6 bases). Germline V gives CDR1 SEHNR, CDR2 FQNEAQ (reference sequence). This CDR3 spans 12 amino acids. Trimming took 4 bases from V and 8 from J, leaving 9 bases between them. The CDR3 coding sequence is TGTGCCAGCAGCTCTTCTAGCGATGAGCAGTTCTTC. Translating it yields CASSSSSDEQFF.

The chain carries TRBV7-9 and TRBJ2-1, with D maybe TRBD2 (5 bases). CDR1 and CDR2 (germline): SEHNR, FQNEAQ (reference sequence). This CDR3 is 14 amino acids long. V lost 5 bases to trimming and J lost 4 bases, with 12 bases between them. For the CDR3, the DNA is TGTGCCAGCAGCCAGATGACGGGATACAATGAGCAGTTCTTC. Its protein product is CASSQMTGYNEQFF.

The V call is TRBV27, the J call TRBJ2-2; D is tentatively TRBD1 or TRBD2 (6 bases each). The germline V gene has CDR1 MNHEY and CDR2 SMNVEV (reference sequence). V was trimmed by 8 bases and J by 0 bases, leaving 19 bases between them. This CDR3 has 17 residues. The CDR3 loop reads CASGSAGHSANTGELFF. The CDR3 nucleotides read TGTGCCAGCGGGTCGGCGGGACACTCCGCGAACACCGGGGAGCTGTTTTTT.

The chain recombines TRBV5-8 with TRBJ2-2; unclear D gene. The length of the CDR3 is 15 residues. The V end was cut by 2 bases, the J end by 2 bases, with 10 bases between. Germline V gives CDR1 SGHTS, CDR2 YDEGEE. The CDR3 DNA reads TGTGCCAGCAGCTTAGACAATATTAACACCGGGGAGCTGTTTTTT. It is translated as CASSLDNINTGELFF.

CDR3 loop: CASRSLRGNTEAFF. The CDR3 nucleotides are TGTGCCAGCAGATCCCTCAGGGGGAACACTGAAGCTTTCTTT. This chain links TRBV7-9 with TRBJ1-1; a possible D gene is TRBD1 (6 bases). V was pared by 6 bases and J by 1 base, with 12 bases between. Germline CDR1 reads SEHNR; CDR2 reads FQNEAQ (reference sequence). This CDR3 region has 14 residues. Based on the CDR3 plus reference TRBV7-9 and TRBJ1-1, the full variable domain is DTGVSQNPRHKITKRGQNVTFRCDPISEHNRLYWYRQTLGQGPEFLTYFQNEAQLEKSRLLSDRFSAERPKGSFSTLEIQRTEQGDSAMYLCASRSLRGNTEAFFGQGTRLTVV.

Details on this clone: The germline gene is not matched at one end of the junction; a read error may be the cause. The chain employs TRBV2 and TRBJ2-1; maybe TRBD2 (6 bases). This CDR3 has 15 amino acids. CDR1 SNHLY and CDR2 FYNNEI come from the germline V gene. CDR3 nucleotide sequence: TGTGCCAGCGGTGGGCCTAGCGACTTATACAGTGAGCAGTTCTTC. It is translated as CASGGPSDLYSEQFF.

A remark on this clone: The identical CDR3 is also encoded by other nucleotide sequences in the sample. The chain employs TRBV11-2 and TRBJ1-4; a possible D gene is TRBD1 (6 bases). CDR3 length equals 14 residues. Trimming removed 2 bases at V and 7 bases at J, with 11 bases between. The germline V gene encodes CDR1 SGHAT and CDR2 FQNNGV. The CDR3 sequence: CASSLRGGSEKLFF. For the CDR3, the DNA is TGTGCCAGCAGCTTAAGAGGGGGTAGTGAAAAACTGTTTTTT.

V gene TRBV2 combines with J gene TRBJ1-4, with D unclear. Germline values: CDR1 SNHLY, CDR2 FYNNEI. Trimming took 6 bases from V and 5 from J, leaving 13 bases between them. This CDR3 has 14 amino acids. The CDR3 protein is CASRPGSENEKLFF. CDR3 DNA: TGTGCCAGCAGGCCCGGGTCAGAAAATGAAAAACTGTTTTTT.

This clone was seen just once. The CDR3 loop is CASSLVGFRTEKLFF. The CDR3, as DNA: TGCGCCAGCAGCTTGGTAGGCTTCCGAACCGAAAAACTGTTTTTT. This chain links TRBV5-1 with TRBJ1-4; D is undetermined. The CDR3 is made up of 15 amino acids. Trimming cost V 0 bases and J 8 bases, with 14 bases left between them. Germline loops: CDR1 SGHRS, CDR2 YFSETQ.

In its sample, this clone was seen once. The chain uses TRBV6-6 and TRBJ1-1; the match to TRBD1 covers 10 bases. The germline CDR1 and CDR2 sequences are MNHNY and SVGAGI (reference sequence). J gave up 11 bases and V 8 bases, and 11 bases lay outside the gene matches. The CDR3 length is 13 residues. CDR3 nucleotide sequence: TGTGCCAGCGGACCGGGACAGGGGTTGATGGCTTTCTTT. This gives the protein CASGPGQGLMAFF.

The chain couples TRBV4-2 to TRBJ2-2; 12 bases align to TRBD2. Germline trimming cut 0 bases from V and 6 bases from J; bases unmatched to any gene: 5. The germline V gene has CDR1 LGHNA and CDR2 YNFKEQ. The CDR3 is 17 residues long. Written as DNA, the CDR3 is TGTGCCAGCAGCCAAGATAAGACTAGCGGGAGTCCCGGGGAGCTGTTTTTT. Amino acids: CASSQDKTSGSPGELFF.

The CDR3 is CASNQAGSGANVLTF. CDR3 sequence (DNA): TGTGCCAGCAACCAAGCCGGGTCTGGGGCCAACGTCCTGACTTTC. The chain joins TRBV6-5 to TRBJ2-6; no clear D. Trimming removed 7 bases at V and 1 base at J, with 11 bases between. This CDR3 comprises 15 residues. Germline-derived CDR1 and CDR2 are MNHEY and SVGAGI.

The chain has TRBV4-1 and TRBJ2-7, with a weak D call TRBD2 (5 bases). CDR1 is MGHRA and CDR2 is YSYEKL in the germline V gene. The CDR3 sequence is 15 residues long. V lost 1 base to trimming and J lost 3 bases, with 13 bases between them. CDR3 amino acids: CASSQGWLGSYEQYF. The CDR3 bases are TGCGCCAGCAGCCAAGGGTGGCTAGGGAGCTACGAGCAGTACTTC.

The chain recombines TRBV27 with TRBJ2-7; D gene unclear. Germline CDR1 is MNHEY and CDR2 is SMNVEV (reference sequence). V was trimmed by 5 bases and J by 3 bases, leaving 11 bases between them. The CDR3 totals 13 residues. The CDR3 DNA is TGTGCCAGCAGTAAGGAAGTCCTCTACGAGCAGTACTTC. Protein: CASSKEVLYEQYF.

In its sample, this clone was seen once. The chain carries TRBV12-3 or TRBV12-4 and TRBJ2-7, with no clear D. The V gene lost 4 bases and the J gene lost 3 bases, with 4 bases spanning the gap. This CDR3 contains 11 residues. This chain's CDR3 is CASSSYYEQYF. The DNA for the CDR3 is TGTGCCAGCAGTTCATACTACGAGCAGTACTTC.

The rearrangement links TRBV5-4 to TRBJ2-1, with TRBD2 matching 9 bases. Germline V gives CDR1 SGHNT, CDR2 YYREEE (reference sequence). CDR3 length equals 16 residues. V was clipped by 1 base and J by 5 bases; unmatched bases: 7. DNA of the CDR3: TGTGCCAGCAGCTTGCTCGGCGGGAGGGCCAACAATGAGCAGTTCTTC. It yields the protein CASSLLGGRANNEQFF. Supplemented by reference TRBV5-4 and TRBJ2-1, the full variable domain reads ETGVTQSPTHLIKTRGQQVTLRCSSQSGHNTVSWYQQALGQGPQFIFQYYREEENGRGNFPPRFSGLQFPNYSSELNVNALELDDSALYLCASSLLGGRANNEQFFGPGTRLTVL.

The sample holds a few counts of this clone. V usage is TRBV5-1 and J usage is TRBJ2-1; D gene unclear. V lost 0 bases, J lost 5 bases, and 3 bases lay in between. CDR1 is SGHRS, CDR2 YFSETQ, per germline. This CDR3 has 12 residues. The CDR3 spells CASSLVDNEQFF. In nucleotides, the CDR3 is TGCGCCAGCAGCTTGGTTGACAATGAGCAGTTCTTC.

The V call is TRBV5-1, the J call TRBJ2-1; 8 nucleotides align to TRBD1. V shed 5 bases and J 3 bases; nucleotides not matched to a gene: 7. Germline V gene data show CDR1 as SGHRS and CDR2 as YFSETQ. This CDR3 comprises 15 residues. The CDR3 spells CASSYGQGFYNEQFF. As DNA, the CDR3 is TGCGCCAGCAGTTATGGACAGGGTTTCTACAATGAGCAGTTCTTC.

The rearrangement uses TRBV5-6 and TRBJ1-5, with D tentatively TRBD1 (6 bases). Germline CDR1 and CDR2: SGHDT and YYEEEE. Trimming cost V 2 bases and J 0 bases, with 9 bases left between them. The CDR3 covers 15 residues. In DNA, the CDR3 is TGTGCCAGCAGCTTCGGACAGCATAGCAATCAGCCCCAGCATTTT. Its translation: CASSFGQHSNQPQHF.